This is a list of T cell receptor beta chains from one sample in a study of T cell changes during pregnancy in multiple sclerosis. The repertoire was sequenced with immunoSEQ multiplex PCR; TCRdb's copy has only in-frame clones and lacks some. The sample holds 38,000 or so clones; 90% are singletons and the top ten take less than 0.45%. The sample in question was CD4+ T cells from peripheral blood mononuclear cells, obtained in the third trimester of pregnancy. These receptors came from a female donor with multiple sclerosis, enrolled in a pregnancy study. The CDR3 runs from the conserved cysteine through the conserved F or W. The D gene is left open where the match is weak. Only part of the rows carry a size: once, few, many, or a class if the clone is expanded.

j_gene | d_gene | v_gene | abundance | CDR3nt | CDR3aa
TRBJ2-2 | NA | TRBV21-1 | once | TGTGCCAGCCGATCCCCGGGGACACTGTTCGCGAACACCGGGGAGCTGTTTTTT | CASRSPGTLFANTGELFF
TRBJ1-2 | NA | TRBV28 | NA | TGTGCCAGCAGGATGACAGATGCTAACTATGGCTACACCTTC | CASRMTDANYGYTF
TRBJ1-1 | TRBD1 | TRBV5-1 | NA | TGCGCCAGCAGCTTTCGGACAGGAATGAACACTGAAGCTTTCTTT | CASSFRTGMNTEAFF
TRBJ1-1 | TRBD1 | TRBV18 | NA | TGTGCCAGCTCCCCTGACAGGGTTACTGAAGCTTTCTTT | CASSPDRVTEAFF
TRBJ1-4 | NA | TRBV4-1 | NA | TGCGCCAGCAGCCAAGAAGTTCGGGTGACCACTAATGAAAAACTGTTTTTT | CASSQEVRVTTNEKLFF
TRBJ2-1 | NA | TRBV29-1 | NA | TGCAGCGTTGCTAGTTTCCAATACAATGAGCAGTTCTTC | CSVASFQYNEQFF
TRBJ2-1 | NA | TRBV19 | NA | TGTGCCAGTAAACCCCAGGGGCTCGATGAGCAGTTCTTC | CASKPQGLDEQFF
TRBJ2-1 | NA | TRBV7-6 | NA | TGTGCCAGCAGCTTAAGGTCGCAGGGTGTTGTACAGGAGCAGTTCTTC | CASSLRSQGVVQEQFF
TRBJ1-3 | NA | TRBV7-2 | NA | TGTGCCAGCAGCTTCCGCGGGCAAAGATGGGACTCTGGAAACACCATATATTTT | CASSFRGQRWDSGNTIYF
TRBJ2-5 | NA | TRBV18 | NA | TGTGCCAGCTCACCTTTAGTGCTAGCGACCCAAGAGACCCAGTACTTC | CASSPLVLATQETQYF
TRBJ1-3 | NA | TRBV5-1 | NA | TGCGCCAGCAGCAAAGGGACTGCTGGAAACACCATATATTTT | CASSKGTAGNTIYF